This is a list of T cell receptor beta chains from one sample in a study of cytomegalovirus exposure and HLA in healthy donors. The protocol was immunoSEQ multiplex PCR, while the TCRdb copy is restricted to in-frame clones and leaves out a portion. In the table there are about 150,000 clones, 8.5% to 10% of which are singletons. The material sequenced was PBMCs. The receptors were sampled from a man between 45 and 60 years old in good health and CMV-seronegative. Both conserved end residues are part of each CDR3. A D gene is named only where the DNA matches it firmly. Rows give clone size only sometimes, using once, few, many, or a class for an expanded clone.

J gene	D gene	clone size	V gene	CDR3 protein	CDR3 DNA
TRBJ2-7	TRBD1	few	TRBV6-6	CASRDRAFSYEQYF	TGTGCCAGCAGGGACAGGGCATTCTCCTACGAGCAGTACTTC
TRBJ2-7	TRBD1	-	TRBV30	CAWSPTGAQVEQYF	TGTGCCTGGAGCCCGACAGGGGCCCAGGTCGAGCAGTACTTC
TRBJ1-5	-	few	TRBV2	CASSESVGAGNQPQHF	TGTGCCAGCAGTGAATCGGTGGGTGCGGGCAATCAGCCCCAGCATTTT
TRBJ1-2	-	few	TRBV6-6	CASSFGEGVYGYTF	TGTGCCAGCAGTTTCGGGGAGGGAGTCTATGGCTACACCTTC
TRBJ2-1	TRBD2	few	TRBV10-1	CASSGGALNEQFF	TGCGCCAGCAGCGGGGGGGCTCTCAATGAGCAGTTCTTC
TRBJ2-3	TRBD2	-	TRBV12-5	CAIIVRMVSGETTDTQYF	TGTGCTATAATCGTCCGGATGGTTAGCGGGGAGACCACAGATACGCAGTATTTT
TRBJ2-3	-	few	TRBV2	CASSSGTPVIGGYF	TGTGCCAGCAGTTCCGGGACTCCCGTCATCGGAGGGTATTTT
TRBJ2-1	-	few	TRBV29-1	CSVEIVPNNEQFF	TGCAGCGTTGAAATTGTTCCAAACAATGAGCAGTTCTTC
TRBJ2-5	-	-	TRBV29-1	CSVLGLRETQYF	TGCAGCGTACTGGGACTGCGGGAGACCCAGTACTTC
TRBJ2-3	-	-	TRBV15	CATSRDRDFTDTQYF	TGTGCCACCAGCAGAGATCGGGACTTCACAGATACGCAGTATTTT
TRBJ1-4	-	few	TRBV5-1	CASSLAGLTNEKLFF	TGCGCCAGCAGCTTGGCGGGGTTGACTAATGAAAAACTGTTTTTT
TRBJ2-5	TRBD1	few	TRBV7-9	CAISGGTGSYPRETQYF	TGTGCCATCTCTGGAGGGACAGGATCGTACCCCCGAGAGACCCAGTACTTC
TRBJ2-2	-	few	TRBV28	CASSKTPTGELFF	TGTGCCAGCAGCAAGACTCCAACCGGGGAGCTGTTTTTT
TRBJ1-1	-	-	TRBV6-1	CASSDMNTEAFF	TGTGCCAGCAGTGATATGAACACTGAAGCTTTCTTT
TRBJ2-7	TRBD2	few	TRBV4-1	CASSPPGLAVYEQYF	TGCGCCAGCAGCCCTCCGGGACTAGCGGTTTACGAGCAGTACTTC
TRBJ2-7	TRBD1	few	TRBV5-1	CASSLSGDSSYEQYF	TGCGCCAGCAGCTTGTCCGGGGACAGTTCCTACGAGCAGTACTTC
TRBJ2-5	TRBD2	few	TRBV9	CASSVGVGGFQETQYF	TGTGCCAGCAGCGTAGGGGTGGGGGGGTTCCAAGAGACCCAGTACTTC
TRBJ2-1	-	-	TRBV20-1	CSALSGKQFF	TGCAGTGCCCTCTCAGGGAAGCAGTTCTTC
TRBJ2-1	TRBD1	few	TRBV28	CASSSPGQSSYNEQFF	TGTGCCAGCAGTTCCCCGGGACAGAGCTCCTACAATGAGCAGTTCTTC
TRBJ2-7	TRBD2	few	TRBV18	CASSPLAGRGEQYF	TGTGCCAGCTCACCACTAGCGGGGCGTGGGGAGCAGTACTTC
TRBJ1-2	-	few	TRBV4-1	CASSPDRYPYGYTF	TGCGCCAGCAGCCCCGATCGGTACCCCTATGGCTACACCTTC
TRBJ1-1	TRBD1	-	TRBV6-5	CASSERQGGAEAFF	TGTGCCAGCAGTGAAAGACAGGGAGGCGCTGAAGCTTTCTTT
TRBJ1-2	-	-	TRBV30	CAWSYRDYGYTF	TGTGCCTGGAGTTACCGGGACTATGGCTACACCTTC
TRBJ2-7	-	-	TRBV7-9	CASSPGTFSSYEQYF	TGTGCCAGCAGCCCCGGGACATTCAGCTCCTACGAGCAGTACTTC
TRBJ1-2	-	-	TRBV29-1	CSVVAPQQGFAVGGYTF	TGCAGCGTTGTGGCCCCGCAACAGGGTTTCGCGGTTGGCGGCTACACCTTC
TRBJ2-7	TRBD1	few	TRBV10-2	CASSSGTGDYEQYF	TGCGCCAGCAGCTCAGGGACAGGGGACTACGAGCAGTACTTC